The 30 T cell receptor beta chains listed next were all sequenced from one sample in a study of shared clonotypes between healthy human individuals. Only CD45RO-negative cells positively selected for CCR7 counted as naive CD8 cells, so terminally differentiated effector memory CD45RA+ cells were excluded. Assay: immunoSEQ multiplex PCR; the TCRdb copy retains only in-frame clones and omits some. Of around 2.1 million clones listed, around 93% were seen once; the top ten hold approximately 1.7%. What was sequenced was naive CD8+ T cells from PBMCs. The receptors derive from a man younger than 35 in good health. Some clones in this sample may be carry-over from other donors' samples.

The gene calls are TRBV6-5 and TRBJ2-1; 8 positions agree with TRBD1. The germline V gene encodes CDR1 MNHEY and CDR2 SVGAGI. The CDR3 sequence is 15 residues long. Losses at the gene ends were 4 bases for V and 3 bases for J; bases not matched to a gene: 5. CDR3: CASSLPGQVYNEQFF. For the CDR3, the DNA is TGTGCCAGCAGTTTACCGGGACAGGTCTACAATGAGCAGTTCTTC.

The chain couples TRBV6-1 to TRBJ1-1; tentatively, D is TRBD1 (6 bases). Trimming took 8 bases from V and 4 from J, leaving 20 bases between them. The CDR3 spans 15 residues. Germline values: CDR1 MNHNS, CDR2 SASEGT. The chain's CDR3 is CASFRLAGAVTEAFF. The CDR3, as DNA: TGTGCCAGCTTCCGCTTGGCAGGGGCCGTCACTGAAGCTTTCTTT.

The chain couples TRBV14 to TRBJ2-1, with D tentatively TRBD2 (5 bases). Deletions cut 4 bases from V and 1 base from J, with 11 bases between. The germline CDR1 and CDR2 sequences are SGHDN and FVKESK. This CDR3 has 15 residues. The CDR3 bases are TGTGCCAGCAGCCTCAGGACTGCTTCCTACAATGAGCAGTTCTTC. Its translation: CASSLRTASYNEQFF.

In DNA form, the CDR3 reads TGTGCCAGCAGCTCGGGAGGGCCCTACAATGAGCAGTTCTTC. Residues: CASSSGGPYNEQFF. The chain carries TRBV11-2 and TRBJ2-1; 8 bases align to TRBD2. CDR1 is SGHAT, CDR2 FQNNGV, per germline. The junction had 1 base not matched to a gene; V was cut back by 4 bases and J by 2 bases. This CDR3 has 14 residues.

The gene calls are TRBV7-3 and TRBJ2-5; D is perhaps TRBD2 (7 bases). Trimming removed 3 bases at V and 5 bases at J, with 10 bases between. Looked up from germline, CDR1 is SGHTA and CDR2 is FQGTGA. This CDR3 is built from 13 residues. The CDR3 DNA reads as TGTGCCAGCAGCTTTGGGGGGGCGGAGACCCAGTACTTC. The encoded protein is CASSFGGAETQYF.

This rearrangement joins TRBV28 to TRBJ2-7; D unresolved. This CDR3 has 16 amino acids. The ends were cut back, 1 base at V and 2 bases at J, with 15 bases in the middle. Germline V gene sequence: CDR1 MDHEN, CDR2 SYDVKM. CDR3 nucleotides: TGTGCCAGCAGTTTATTGCCCCGGCCGGGCCCCTACGAGCAGTACTTC. Encoded protein: CASSLLPRPGPYEQYF.

CDR3 amino acids: CASSPPSVLNTEAFF. In DNA, the CDR3 is TGTGCCAGCTCACCACCGTCAGTCCTGAACACTGAAGCTTTCTTT. This rearrangement joins TRBV18 to TRBJ1-1; D uncertain. Trimming shortened V by 0 bases and J by 0 bases, and 8 bases separated the two germline ends. CDR1 is KGHSH and CDR2 is LQKENI in the germline V gene. The CDR3 extends over 15 amino acids.

The chain employs TRBV9 and TRBJ1-2; TRBD1 matches 7 bases. CDR3 length: 15 amino acids. Germline loops: CDR1 SGDLS, CDR2 YYNGEE. Trimming took 3 bases from V and 1 from J; bases not matched to a gene: 6. Here the CDR3 reads CASSAPGTVNYGYTF. In DNA form, the CDR3 reads TGTGCCAGCAGCGCACCCGGGACAGTTAACTATGGCTACACCTTC.

Comment on this clone: At one end, the junction sequence differs from germline, possibly due to a read error. The genes are TRBV15 and TRBJ2-5; D might be TRBD2 (6 bases). This CDR3 spans 14 amino acids. Germline CDR1 and CDR2: LNHNV and YYDKDF (reference sequence). The CDR3 spells CATSRAGILETQYF. The CDR3 DNA follows: TGTGCCACCAGTAGAGCGGGCATTTTGGAGACCCAGTACTTC.

The gene calls are TRBV11-2 and TRBJ1-3; TRBD1 might be the D (5 bases). Trimming removed 3 bases at V and 0 bases at J, with 18 bases between. The CDR3 is 18 residues long. Germline CDR1 reads SGHAT; CDR2 reads FQNNGV. The CDR3 protein is CASSLNTQGVPSGNTIYF. For the CDR3, the DNA is TGTGCCAGCAGCTTGAATACTCAGGGCGTCCCCTCTGGAAACACCATATATTTT. Complete variable domain (other parts from reference TRBV11-2 and TRBJ1-3): EAGVAQSPRYKIIEKRQSVAFWCNPISGHATLYWYQQILGQGPKLLIQFQNNGVVDDSQLPKDRFSAERLKGVDSTLKIQPAKLEDSAVYLCASSLNTQGVPSGNTIYFGEGSWLTVV.

The chain joins TRBV11-2 to TRBJ2-5; D gene uncertain. The V and J ends lost 4 bases and 5 bases respectively, with 20 bases between them. Per germline, CDR1 SGHAT and CDR2 FQNNGV. This CDR3 is 16 amino acids long. CDR3 DNA sequence: TGTGCCAGCAGCTCCGAAGTGTTCCTAGGCCCCGAGACCCAGTACTTC. Amino acid sequence: CASSSEVFLGPETQYF.

The chain couples TRBV2 to TRBJ2-3; D is unclear. V dropped 1 base and J dropped 4 bases, with 9 bases sitting between them. CDR3 size: 14 residues. CDR1 and CDR2 (germline): SNHLY, FYNNEI. CDR3 coding DNA: TGTGCCAGCAGTGAAGGATCGGGCGCAGATACGCAGTATTTT. Translation gives CASSEGSGADTQYF.

V gene TRBV4-2 combines with J gene TRBJ2-5; possible D gene TRBD2, 5 bases. The CDR3 is 17 residues long. The V end was cut by 1 base, the J end by 7 bases, with 22 bases between. The V gene's germline CDR1 is LGHNA and CDR2 YNFKEQ. The CDR3 DNA follows: TGTGCCAGCAGCCAAGTAAGAAGAGATGCGGGCCTTGTGACCCAGTACTTC. It codes for CASSQVRRDAGLVTQYF.

V and J are TRBV7-6 and TRBJ2-2; TRBD1 aligns across 7 bases. This CDR3 comprises 16 residues. From germline, CDR1 is SGHVS and CDR2 FNYEAQ. The V and J ends lost 2 bases and 4 bases, in that order; junction bases with no gene match: 7. The CDR3 DNA follows: TGTGCCAGCAGCTTAAGTCGGACAGGTCCCACCGGGGAGCTGTTTTTT. It specifies CASSLSRTGPTGELFF.

This clone showed up just once. V usage is TRBV2 and J usage is TRBJ2-7, with a weak D call TRBD1 (6 bases). The CDR3 covers 13 residues. The ends were cut back, 2 bases at V and 6 bases at J, with 11 bases in the middle. Germline CDR1 and CDR2: SNHLY and FYNNEI. The chain's CDR3 is CASSENRVPEQYF. CDR3 sequence (DNA): TGTGCCAGCAGTGAAAACAGGGTTCCCGAGCAGTACTTC.

The chain has TRBV7-9 and TRBJ2-7; 14 bases are shared with TRBD2. Losses at the gene ends were 5 bases for V and 2 bases for J; bases not matched to a gene: 5. Germline V gene lookup returns CDR1 SEHNR and CDR2 FQNEAQ (reference sequence). The CDR3 contains 16 residues. The DNA of the CDR3 is TGTGCCAGCAGCCCGGGACTAGCGGGGGTGCCCTACGAGCAGTACTTC. It is translated as CASSPGLAGVPYEQYF.

This clone was observed a few times. This sequence joins TRBV4-2 and TRBJ2-2; tentatively, D is TRBD2 (5 bases). Germline CDR1 reads LGHNA; CDR2 reads YNFKEQ. V lost 1 base to trimming and J lost 4 bases, with 10 bases between them. CDR3 length: 15 amino acids. In DNA form, the CDR3 reads TGTGCCAGCAGCCAAGGGGGAGTAATCACCGGGGAGCTGTTTTTT. Translation: CASSQGGVITGELFF.

The chain uses TRBV4-1 and TRBJ2-2, with 9 bases that match TRBD2. This CDR3 has 15 amino acids. The germline V gene encodes CDR1 MGHRA and CDR2 YSYEKL. Losses at the gene ends were 1 base for V and 6 bases for J; bases not matched to a gene: 3. The CDR3 sequence: CASSQVAGDSGELFF. For the CDR3, the DNA is TGCGCCAGCAGCCAAGTAGCGGGAGACTCCGGGGAGCTGTTTTTT.

V gene TRBV9 combines with J gene TRBJ2-3, with a weak D call TRBD2 (5 bases). The germline V gene encodes CDR1 SGDLS and CDR2 YYNGEE. Trimming took off 4 bases at V and 1 base at J, with 16 bases between the two ends. This CDR3 is built from 16 residues. DNA of the CDR3: TGTGCCAGCAGCCCTTGGAATCGGGGAGGCACAGATACGCAGTATTTT. It translates to CASSPWNRGGTDTQYF.

This clone was detected a few times. The same CDR3 can be traced to other DNA sequences in this sample. The V and J genes are TRBV12-5 and TRBJ1-1; D not certain. V was shortened by 2 bases and J by 1 base, with 5 bases between the two germline ends. Looked up from germline, CDR1 is LGHNT and CDR2 is FRNRAP. The CDR3 contains 13 residues. The CDR3: CASGLSGNTEAFF. The CDR3 nucleotides read TGTGCTAGTGGTTTGTCAGGGAACACTGAAGCTTTCTTT.

V gene TRBV28 combines with J gene TRBJ2-7; 9 positions agree with TRBD1. Trimming removed 6 bases from V and 0 bases from J; junction bases left unmatched: 6. The length of the CDR3 is 15 residues. The germline CDR1 and CDR2 sequences are MDHEN and SYDVKM. DNA of the CDR3: TGTGCCAGCAGGTACAGGGGGCCGAGCTCCTACGAGCAGTACTTC. Its protein is CASRYRGPSSYEQYF.

The chain carries TRBV6-1 and TRBJ1-4, with unresolved D. The CDR3 has 16 residues. From germline, CDR1 is MNHNS and CDR2 SASEGT. V was shortened by 0 bases and J by 0 bases, with 8 bases between the two germline ends. The CDR3 DNA follows: TGTGCCAGCAGTGAAGCGTATGCTGCAACTAATGAAAAACTGTTTTTT. Its translation is CASSEAYAATNEKLFF.

V and J are TRBV7-9 and TRBJ2-5; D unresolved. The V gene's germline CDR1 is SEHNR and CDR2 FQNEAQ (reference sequence). The CDR3 is made up of 15 amino acids. V lost 2 bases and J 5 bases, leaving 15 bases between the germline ends. In DNA form, the CDR3 reads TGTGCCAGCAGCTTACCACGGAGCGTTGGTGAGACCCAGTACTTC. As protein: CASSLPRSVGETQYF.

V and J are TRBV6-5 and TRBJ1-6; D ambiguous. Germline-derived CDR1 and CDR2 are MNHEY and SVGAGI. Between the trimmed V and J ends, which lost 6 bases and 10 bases, there was a span of 13 bases. The CDR3 covers 13 residues. CDR3 loop: CASSGGLYSPLHF. The DNA of the CDR3 is TGTGCCAGCAGCGGTGGGTTATACTCACCCCTCCACTTT.

This clone was seen a single time. V and J are TRBV4-2 and TRBJ2-7; 12 bases match TRBD2. V shed 3 bases, J shed 1 base, and the junction held 1 base outside the gene matches. Germline CDR1 and CDR2: LGHNA and YNFKEQ. CDR3 size: 15 residues. CDR3 in amino acids: CASSHGTSGSYEQYF. In nucleotides, the CDR3 is TGTGCCAGCAGCCATGGGACTAGCGGGTCCTACGAGCAGTACTTC.

The CDR3 is CASRGPGTSGGNEQFF. As DNA, the CDR3 is TGTGCCAGCAGAGGTCCCGGGACTAGCGGGGGCAATGAGCAGTTCTTC. The genes are TRBV7-9 and TRBJ2-1; 14 bases agree with TRBD2. Germline loops: CDR1 SEHNR, CDR2 FQNEAQ (reference sequence). Losses at the gene ends were 6 bases for V and 6 bases for J; bases not matched to a gene: 7. CDR3 length: 16 amino acids.

V is TRBV7-9 and J is TRBJ2-1; D unclear. V lost 1 base and J 0 bases, leaving 10 bases between the germline ends. This CDR3 has 16 residues. CDR1 is SEHNR and CDR2 is FQNEAQ in the germline V gene (reference sequence). CDR3 loop: CASSLGVISSYNEQFF. The DNA of the CDR3 is TGTGCCAGCAGCTTAGGGGTTATAAGCTCCTACAATGAGCAGTTCTTC.

This clone was counted a single time. The chain links TRBV15 to TRBJ2-7; 9 nucleotides line up with TRBD1. The CDR3 is 14 amino acids. Germline CDR1 is LNHNV and CDR2 is YYDKDF (reference sequence). With V trimmed by 3 bases and J by 7 bases, 7 bases remained unmatched. The chain's CDR3 is CATSRADRGREQYF. In DNA, the CDR3 is TGTGCCACCAGCAGGGCGGACAGGGGCCGGGAGCAGTACTTC.

A remark on this clone: Other DNA sequences from this sample encode an identical CDR3 as well. The chain couples TRBV19 to TRBJ2-1; 8 positions agree with TRBD1. The CDR3 extends over 15 amino acids. The V segment lost 1 base and the J segment 3 bases; nucleotides outside the gene matches: 2. CDR1 and CDR2 from the germline V gene are LNHDA and SQIVND (reference sequence). The CDR3 loop is CASSIGQGNYNEQFF. The CDR3 coding sequence is TGTGCCAGTAGTATAGGACAGGGGAACTACAATGAGCAGTTCTTC.

Comments on this clone: The same CDR3 also results from other DNA sequences found in this sample. Written as DNA, the CDR3 is TGTGCCAGCAGCGTAGCAGGGCTGAACACTGAAGCTTTCTTT. As protein: CASSVAGLNTEAFF. V is TRBV9 and J is TRBJ1-1, with D possibly matching TRBD1 (5 bases). V lost 0 bases and J lost 0, with 6 bases in between. From germline, CDR1 is SGDLS and CDR2 YYNGEE. This CDR3 contains 14 residues. The full variable domain, in which reference TRBV9 and TRBJ1-1 provide the parts outside the CDR3, is DSGVTQTPKHLITATGQRVTLRCSPRSGDLSVYWYQQSLDQGLQFLIQYYNGEERAKGNILERFSAQQFPDLHSELNLSSLELGDSALYFCASSVAGLNTEAFFGQGTRLTVV.